This T cell receptor (beta chain) was sequenced in a study of PD-1 and CTLA-4 blockade in melanoma. The protocol was immunoSEQ multiplex PCR, while the TCRdb copy is restricted to in-frame clones and leaves out a portion. The table has about 30,000 clones, about 88% seen once; the top ten hold more than 5.5%. The V gene end was trimmed by 5 bases and the J gene end by 7 bases; junction bases not matched to a gene: 11. CDR1 and CDR2 from the germline V gene are SGHTS and YDEGEE. The CDR3 loop spans 15 amino acids. J is TRBJ2-1 and V is TRBV5-8; 8 positions match TRBD2. The material sequenced was CD8+ T cells from peripheral blood, taken from a patient given anti-PD-1 treatment. The TCR was taken from a human donor with melanoma. CDR3 DNA sequence: TGTGCCAGCAGTCCTACGGGGGGGCCCGGGAATGAGCAGTTCTTC. It encodes CASSPTGGPGNEQFF.